The 30 T cell receptor beta chains given below trace back to one sample, sequenced in a study of blood T cell repertoires in COVID-19. TCRdb's table, derived via immunoSEQ multiplex PCR, lists solely in-frame clones and lacks some. The sample yields 50,000 to 60,000 clones, approximately 85% seen once. Sequencing used peripheral blood. The receptors come from a human donor in a cohort sampled during active COVID-19.

This rearrangement joins TRBV9 to TRBJ2-5; 8 bases fit TRBD1. The CDR3 has 15 amino acids. Germline V lookup: CDR1 SGDLS, CDR2 YYNGEE. Germline trimming cut 0 bases from V and 1 base from J; bases unmatched to any gene: 2. The CDR3 DNA follows: TGTGCCAGCAGCGTAGCACAGGGGGTCCAAGAGACCCAGTACTTC. It translates to CASSVAQGVQETQYF.

The chain carries TRBV6-2 or TRBV6-3 and TRBJ2-1, with 10 bases matching TRBD2. Germline-derived CDR1 and CDR2 are MNHEY and SVGEGT. Germline trimming cut 0 bases from V and 2 bases from J; bases unmatched to any gene: 13. The CDR3 has 20 residues. CDR3 in DNA: TGTGCCAGCAGTTACTCCCCTTTAGTCCCGAGCGGGAGGGCCTACAATGAGCAGTTCTTC. Amino acid sequence: CASSYSPLVPSGRAYNEQFF.

The chain links TRBV14 to TRBJ1-4, with TRBD1 as a possible D gene (6 bases). Germline CDR1 SGHDN, CDR2 FVKESK. The CDR3 extends over 16 amino acids. Trimming took 0 bases from V and 0 from J, leaving 8 bases between them. Here the CDR3 DNA reads TGTGCCAGCAGCCAAGACAGGGGAGCAACTAATGAAAAACTGTTTTTT. It is translated as CASSQDRGATNEKLFF.

This chain links TRBV30 with TRBJ1-2; D is possibly TRBD1 (6 bases). The CDR3 totals 14 residues. The germline V gene has CDR1 GTSNPN and CDR2 SVGIG (reference sequence). The V and J ends lost 5 bases and 8 bases respectively, with 21 bases between them. The CDR3 region has the DNA TGTGCCTGGCTCCCGGGGACATTCCCACCAGGCTACACCTTC. Translated: CAWLPGTFPPGYTF.

The J gene is TRBJ1-1, the V gene TRBV7-3; no clear D. The germline CDR1 and CDR2 sequences are SGHTA and FQGTGA. The CDR3 is 15 residues long. The ends were cut back, 8 bases at V and 1 base at J, with 17 bases in the middle. The CDR3, as DNA: TGTGCCAGCGCCCCGGAGCCGTTCAGGAACACTGAAGCTTTCTTT. Its protein is CASAPEPFRNTEAFF.

V usage is TRBV6-5 and J usage is TRBJ2-1; 7 bases are a match to TRBD1. V shed 8 bases, J shed 2 bases, and the junction held 9 bases outside the gene matches. This CDR3 contains 15 residues. From germline, CDR1 is MNHEY and CDR2 SVGAGI. CDR3 DNA sequence: TGTGCCAGCCGACGAGGGGACAGAACCTACAATGAGCAGTTCTTC. Encoded protein: CASRRGDRTYNEQFF.

The chain has TRBV7-2 and TRBJ1-4; the D is unclear. Germline V gives CDR1 SGHTA, CDR2 FQGNSA. The CDR3 contains 15 residues. V dropped 5 bases and J dropped 5 bases, with 15 bases sitting between them. CDR3 loop: CASSTNGEYNEKLFF. As DNA, the CDR3 is TGTGCCAGCAGCACTAACGGGGAGTACAATGAAAAACTGTTTTTT.

J is TRBJ2-7 and V is TRBV18; 7 bases are a match to TRBD1. Looked up from germline, CDR1 is KGHSH and CDR2 is LQKENI. Trimming took 4 bases from V and 3 from J; bases not matched to a gene: 6. The CDR3 is 14 residues long. The CDR3 DNA is TGTGCCAGCTCACGAGAGGGGGCATACTACGAGCAGTACTTC. Residues: CASSREGAYYEQYF.

J is TRBJ2-5 and V is TRBV19, with D possibly being TRBD1 (6 bases). The CDR3 length is 13 residues. V was shortened by 0 bases and J by 4 bases, with 6 bases between the two germline ends. The germline CDR1 and CDR2 sequences are LNHDA and SQIVND (reference sequence). The CDR3 spells CASSIDRGETQYF. As DNA, the CDR3 is TGTGCCAGTAGTATAGACAGGGGAGAGACCCAGTACTTC.

This chain joins TRBV4-1 and TRBJ2-7, with 7 bases identical to TRBD2. Germline V gives CDR1 MGHRA, CDR2 YSYEKL. The CDR3 runs 15 residues. V trimming: 3 bases; J trimming: 3 bases; junction bases outside the gene matches: 8. In DNA form, the CDR3 reads TGCGCCAGCAGCCATGGAGCGGGACCCAACTACGAGCAGTACTTC. Translation gives CASSHGAGPNYEQYF.

The V call is TRBV12-2, the J call TRBJ2-7; TRBD2, the table's D call, was not compared with the DNA. TRBV12-2 is assigned pseudogene status. This CDR3 is 18 amino acids long. In DNA form, the CDR3 reads TGTGCAAGTCGCTTAGAGGGCTTACTAGCCTCAGATTTCTACGAGCAGTACTTC. This translates into CASRLEGLLASDFYEQYF.

The CDR3 DNA reads as TGTGCCAGTAGAACCGGGACAGCCAATTCACCCCTCCACTTT. Amino acids: CASRTGTANSPLHF. The chain links TRBV19 to TRBJ1-6; 7 nucleotides line up with TRBD1. The CDR3 sequence is 14 residues long. Germline loops: CDR1 LNHDA, CDR2 SQIVND (reference sequence). With V trimmed by 6 bases and J by 7 bases, 6 bases remained unmatched.

V gene TRBV7-9 combines with J gene TRBJ2-5; 13 bases agree with TRBD2. V lost 1 base, J lost 4 bases, and 9 bases stayed unmatched. Germline-derived CDR1 and CDR2 are SEHNR and FQNEAQ (reference sequence). CDR3 length: 18 residues. The CDR3 loop is CASSLGFPGLAGRETQYF. The CDR3 nucleotides read TGTGCCAGCAGCTTAGGGTTCCCGGGACTAGCGGGAAGAGAGACCCAGTACTTC.

The chain combines TRBV11-3 with TRBJ2-7; D perhaps matches TRBD1 (6 bases). Germline CDR1 is SGHNT and CDR2 is YENEEA. The CDR3 consists of 14 residues. V was pared by 3 bases and J by 2 bases, with 11 bases between. This CDR3 reads CASSFSGDPYEQYF. In nucleotides, the CDR3 is TGTGCCAGCAGCTTTTCAGGGGATCCCTACGAGCAGTACTTC.

This clone has only one observation. The rearrangement uses TRBV5-1 and TRBJ2-1; TRBD1 matches 8 bases. V was pared by 2 bases and J by 7 bases, with 17 bases of the junction left unmatched. This CDR3 is built from 18 residues. Germline-derived CDR1 and CDR2 are SGHRS and YFSETQ. CDR3 residues: CASSFPPVTGGQGNEQFF. The CDR3, as DNA: TGCGCCAGCAGCTTTCCCCCTGTAACAGGGGGTCAGGGGAATGAGCAGTTCTTC.

The rearrangement joins TRBV25-1 to TRBJ1-2; TRBD1 aligns across 7 bases. In germline, CDR1 is MGHDK, CDR2 SYGVNS. The length of the CDR3 is 17 residues. The junction had 13 bases not matched to a gene; V was cut back by 4 bases and J by 2 bases. CDR3 residues: CASSARSGTAQNYGYTF. Written as DNA, the CDR3 is TGTGCCAGCAGTGCGAGGAGTGGGACAGCGCAAAACTATGGCTACACCTTC.

The chain recombines TRBV11-3 with TRBJ2-2; D unresolved. CDR1 and CDR2 from the germline V gene are SGHNT and YENEEA. This CDR3 spans 15 amino acids. V gave up 4 bases and J gave up 2 bases, with 11 bases separating them. CDR3 DNA: TGTGCCAGCAGCTACACGACACAAAACACCGGGGAGCTGTTTTTT. Translated: CASSYTTQNTGELFF.

The chain recombines TRBV6-6 with TRBJ1-2; tentatively, D is TRBD1 (5 bases). Germline-derived CDR1 and CDR2 are MNHNY and SVGAGI (reference sequence). This CDR3 is built from 13 residues. V was pared by 6 bases and J by 5 bases, with 13 bases between. The CDR3 coding sequence is TGTGCCAGCAGCACCCAGGGCGATTATGGCTACACCTTC. This encodes CASSTQGDYGYTF.

The chain links TRBV5-4 to TRBJ2-5; 8 nucleotides match TRBD2. The V segment lost 4 bases and the J segment 5 bases; nucleotides outside the gene matches: 10. The CDR3 extends over 15 amino acids. CDR1 and CDR2 from the germline V gene are SGHNT and YYREEE (reference sequence). The CDR3 here is CASSRGGSQAETQYF. For the CDR3, the DNA is TGTGCCAGCAGCCGGGGGGGCAGCCAGGCGGAGACCCAGTACTTC.

V is TRBV4-2 and J is TRBJ2-7; D not resolved. V lost 4 bases and J 2 bases, leaving 3 bases between the germline ends. From germline, CDR1 is LGHNA and CDR2 YNFKEQ. The CDR3 has 11 amino acids. The CDR3 loop is CASSRAYEQYF. In nucleotides, the CDR3 is TGTGCCAGCAGCCGAGCCTACGAGCAGTACTTC.

The CDR3 region is CASSLLLAGTDTQYF. The CDR3, as DNA: TGTGCCAGCAGCTTATTACTAGCGGGCACAGATACGCAGTATTTT. This rearrangement joins TRBV11-2 to TRBJ2-3; 8 nucleotides agree with TRBD2. Trimming removed 2 bases from V and 1 base from J; junction bases left unmatched: 2. Germline values: CDR1 SGHAT, CDR2 FQNNGV. CDR3 length equals 15 residues.

The V gene is TRBV5-5, the J gene TRBJ2-5; 7 positions agree with TRBD1. This CDR3 contains 14 residues. CDR1 is SGHKS, CDR2 YYEKEE, per germline (reference sequence). V trimming: 3 bases; J trimming: 2 bases; junction bases outside the gene matches: 4. CDR3 DNA sequence: TGTGCCAGCAGCTCGACAGGGAATCAAGAGACCCAGTACTTC. Encoded protein: CASSSTGNQETQYF.

The V gene is TRBV27, the J gene TRBJ2-7; no firm D call. CDR1 is MNHEY and CDR2 is SMNVEV in the germline V gene (reference sequence). V was trimmed by 2 bases and J by 0 bases, leaving 8 bases between them. The CDR3 spans 14 residues. Here the CDR3 reads CASSLRVNSYEQYF. The CDR3 nucleotides are TGTGCCAGCAGTTTACGGGTGAACTCCTACGAGCAGTACTTC.

The rearrangement uses TRBV28 and TRBJ1-2; TRBD1 might be the D (5 bases). CDR1 is MDHEN and CDR2 is SYDVKM in the germline V gene. This CDR3 has 15 amino acids. The germline V and J ends were trimmed by 2 bases and 2 bases, with 12 bases remaining between them. DNA for the CDR3: TGTGCCAGCAGTTTACTCCGGGACTGGAACTATGGCTACACCTTC. Translating gives CASSLLRDWNYGYTF.

V and J are TRBV24-1 and TRBJ2-5; D perhaps matches TRBD1 (5 bases). Per germline, CDR1 KGHDR and CDR2 SFDVKD. V dropped 3 bases and J dropped 6 bases, with 13 bases sitting between them. The CDR3 extends over 14 amino acids. The CDR3 spells CATSDRQPGKTQYF. The CDR3 nucleotides read TGTGCCACCAGTGATCGACAGCCAGGAAAGACCCAGTACTTC.

The V and J genes are TRBV15 and TRBJ2-5; TRBD2 is a possible D gene (7 bases). Germline V gives CDR1 LNHNV, CDR2 YYDKDF (reference sequence). Trimming stripped 9 bases from V and 4 bases from J, with 24 bases between. The CDR3 runs 16 residues. The CDR3 bases are TGTGCCACGTCTACGGGGAGGACCGCGGGGGCAGAGACCCAGTACTTC. Amino acid sequence: CATSTGRTAGAETQYF.

The V and J genes are TRBV28 and TRBJ2-7; 10 bases line up with TRBD2. The germline V gene has CDR1 MDHEN and CDR2 SYDVKM. This CDR3 spans 12 amino acids. V trimming: 10 bases; J trimming: 5 bases; junction bases outside the gene matches: 5. The CDR3 loop reads CATSSGSDEQYF. CDR3 sequence (DNA): TGTGCCACCTCTAGCGGGAGCGACGAGCAGTACTTC.

This sequence joins TRBV5-1 and TRBJ2-1; 8 bases fit TRBD2. J lost 0 bases, V lost 9 bases, and 5 bases had no gene match. CDR1 and CDR2 (germline): SGHRS, YFSETQ. The CDR3 has 14 amino acids. The CDR3 region is CATATSGSYNEQFF. CDR3 DNA: TGCGCCACCGCAACTAGCGGCTCCTACAATGAGCAGTTCTTC. Full variable domain (missing parts from reference TRBV5-1 and TRBJ2-1): KAGVTQTPRYLIKTRGQQVTLSCSPISGHRSVSWYQQTPGQGLQFLFEYFSETQRNKGNFPGRFSGRQFSNSRSEMNVSTLELGDSALYLCATATSGSYNEQFFGPGTRLTVL.

The chain combines TRBV7-9 with TRBJ2-7, with 7 positions matching TRBD2. With V trimmed by 1 base and J by 0 bases, 6 bases remained unmatched. The germline V gene has CDR1 SEHNR and CDR2 FQNEAQ (reference sequence). This CDR3 has 16 amino acids. The CDR3 loop is CASSLGGGRSSYEQYF. The DNA of the CDR3 is TGTGCCAGCAGCTTAGGGGGGGGAAGATCCTCCTACGAGCAGTACTTC. Full variable domain (remainder filled in from reference TRBV7-9 and TRBJ2-7): DTGVSQNPRHKITKRGQNVTFRCDPISEHNRLYWYRQTLGQGPEFLTYFQNEAQLEKSRLLSDRFSAERPKGSFSTLEIQRTEQGDSAMYLCASSLGGGRSSYEQYFGPGTRLTVT.

The chain carries TRBV19 and TRBJ1-2; 8 nucleotides match TRBD1. Germline-derived CDR1 and CDR2 are LNHDA and SQIVND (reference sequence). Trimming at V came to 6 bases and at J to 8 bases, leaving 11 bases not matched to a gene. This CDR3 is 14 amino acids long. CDR3 DNA sequence: TGTGCCAGTAGCCCCGGGACAGGTGCTCAAGGCTACACCTTC. This sequence encodes CASSPGTGAQGYTF.